This TCR beta chain was identified in a study of blood T cells in healthy people across ages. Notes on the study in general: The long-lived group displayed more naive CD4+ cells, plus higher diversity, than the aged donors did. With donor CMV status unknown, expanded clonotype changes were possibly confounded.

The CDR3 has 14 residues. The germline gives CDR1 MNHEY, CDR2 SVGAGI. V dropped 6 bases and J dropped 3 bases, with 14 bases sitting between them. A second roughly 7 to 11 cycle PCR used barcoded and J-beta primers. TCRdb re-analysed the 5' RACE reads in MiXCR, keeping a single row per CDR3 protein. The table includes roughly 1.7 million distinct CDR3 sequences, about 35% detected once. Comment on this clonotype: Its antigen is unknown.

The receptor comes from a woman aged 25-40 years in good health. The material sequenced was blood. The chain has TRBV6-5 and TRBJ1-2, with D unclear. The CDR3 sequence: CASSPGYLDYGYTF. CDR3 nucleotides: TGTGCCAGCAGCCCAGGATATTTGGACTATGGCTACACCTTC.